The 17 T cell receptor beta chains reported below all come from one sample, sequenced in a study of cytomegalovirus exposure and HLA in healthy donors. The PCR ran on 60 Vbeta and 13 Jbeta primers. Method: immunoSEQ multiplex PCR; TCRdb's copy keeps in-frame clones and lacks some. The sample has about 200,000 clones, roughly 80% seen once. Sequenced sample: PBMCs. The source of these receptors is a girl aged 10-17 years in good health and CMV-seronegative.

The CDR3 sequence is CASSFGSSYQETQYF. The CDR3 DNA reads TGTGCCAGCAGTTTCGGATCTAGTTACCAAGAGACCCAGTACTTC. The chain carries TRBV28 and TRBJ2-5, with D hard to call. The CDR3 is 15 amino acids. Looked up from germline, CDR1 is MDHEN and CDR2 is SYDVKM. Trimming stripped 3 bases from V and 0 bases from J, with 11 bases between. Full variable domain (rest looked up from reference TRBV28 and TRBJ2-5): DVKVTQSSRYLVKRTGEKVFLECVQDMDHENMFWYRQDPGLGLRLIYFSYDVKMKEKGDIPEGYSVSREKKERFSLILESASTNQTSMYLCASSFGSSYQETQYFGPGTRLLVL.

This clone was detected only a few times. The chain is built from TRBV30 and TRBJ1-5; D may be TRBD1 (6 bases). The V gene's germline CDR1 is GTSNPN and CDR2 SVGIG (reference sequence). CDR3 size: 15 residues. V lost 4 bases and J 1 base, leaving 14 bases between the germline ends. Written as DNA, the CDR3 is TGTGCCTGGACTGCTCGGGGACAAAGCAATCAGCCCCAGCATTTT. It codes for CAWTARGQSNQPQHF.

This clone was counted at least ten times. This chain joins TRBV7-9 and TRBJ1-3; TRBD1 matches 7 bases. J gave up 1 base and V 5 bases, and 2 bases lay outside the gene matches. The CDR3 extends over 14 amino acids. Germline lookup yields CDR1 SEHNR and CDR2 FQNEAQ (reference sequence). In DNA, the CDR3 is TGTGCCAGCAGCGAGGGACAGTCTGGAAACACCATATATTTT. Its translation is CASSEGQSGNTIYF. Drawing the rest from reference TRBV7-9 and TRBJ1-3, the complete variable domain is DTGVSQNPRHKITKRGQNVTFRCDPISEHNRLYWYRQTLGQGPEFLTYFQNEAQLEKSRLLSDRFSAERPKGSFSTLEIQRTEQGDSAMYLCASSEGQSGNTIYFGEGSWLTVV.

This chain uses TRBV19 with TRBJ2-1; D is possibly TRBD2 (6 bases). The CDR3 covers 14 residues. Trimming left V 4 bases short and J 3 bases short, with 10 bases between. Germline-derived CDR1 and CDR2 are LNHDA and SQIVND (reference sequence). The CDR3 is CASSNGGDYNEQFF. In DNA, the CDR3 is TGTGCCAGTAGTAACGGGGGAGACTACAATGAGCAGTTCTTC.

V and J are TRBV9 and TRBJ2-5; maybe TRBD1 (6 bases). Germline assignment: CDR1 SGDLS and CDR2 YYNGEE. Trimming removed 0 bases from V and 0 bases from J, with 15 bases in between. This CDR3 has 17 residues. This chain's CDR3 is CASSVGWGRGDQETQYF. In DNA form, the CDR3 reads TGTGCCAGCAGCGTAGGTTGGGGGCGTGGGGACCAAGAGACCCAGTACTTC. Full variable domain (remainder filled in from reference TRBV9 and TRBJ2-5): DSGVTQTPKHLITATGQRVTLRCSPRSGDLSVYWYQQSLDQGLQFLIQYYNGEERAKGNILERFSAQQFPDLHSELNLSSLELGDSALYFCASSVGWGRGDQETQYFGPGTRLLVL.

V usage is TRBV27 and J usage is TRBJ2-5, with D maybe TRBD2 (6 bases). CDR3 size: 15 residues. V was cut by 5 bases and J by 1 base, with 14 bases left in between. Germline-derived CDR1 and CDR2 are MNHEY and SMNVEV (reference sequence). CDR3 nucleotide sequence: TGTGCCAGCAGTCCACGGGGGAGTTTCCAAGAGACCCAGTACTTC. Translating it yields CASSPRGSFQETQYF.

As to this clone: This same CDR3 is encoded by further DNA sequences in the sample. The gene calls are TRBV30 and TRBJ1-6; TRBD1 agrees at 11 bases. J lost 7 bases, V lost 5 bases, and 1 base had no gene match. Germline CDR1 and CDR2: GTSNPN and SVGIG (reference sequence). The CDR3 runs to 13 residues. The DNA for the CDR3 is TGTGCCTGGGGGGACAGGGGGAATTCACCCCTCCACTTT. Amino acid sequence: CAWGDRGNSPLHF.

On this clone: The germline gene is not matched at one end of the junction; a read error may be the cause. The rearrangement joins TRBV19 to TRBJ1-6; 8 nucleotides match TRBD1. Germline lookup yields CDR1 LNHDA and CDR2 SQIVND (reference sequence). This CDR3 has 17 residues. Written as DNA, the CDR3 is TGTGCCAGTAGTATCGTTGGGCTCGGGACAGGAAATTCATCCCTCCACTTT. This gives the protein CASSIVGLGTGNSSLHF.

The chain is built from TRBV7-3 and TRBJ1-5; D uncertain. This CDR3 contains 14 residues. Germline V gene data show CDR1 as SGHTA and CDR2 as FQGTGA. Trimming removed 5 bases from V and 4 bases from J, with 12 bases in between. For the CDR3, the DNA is TGTGCCAGCAGCCCGGGTGGCGGGAATCAGCCCCAGCATTTT. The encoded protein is CASSPGGGNQPQHF.

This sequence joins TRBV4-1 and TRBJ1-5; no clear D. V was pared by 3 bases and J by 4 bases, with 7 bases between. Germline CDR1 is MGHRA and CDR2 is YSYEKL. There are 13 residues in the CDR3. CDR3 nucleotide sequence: TGCGCCAGCAGCCACATCGGGAATCAGCCCCAGCATTTT. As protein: CASSHIGNQPQHF.

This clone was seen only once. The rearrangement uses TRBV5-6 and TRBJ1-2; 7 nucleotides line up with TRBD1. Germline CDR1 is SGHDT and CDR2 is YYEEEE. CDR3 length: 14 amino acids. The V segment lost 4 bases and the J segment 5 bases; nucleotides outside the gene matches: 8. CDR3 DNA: TGTGCCAGCAGCAAAGGGACAGAGGAGTATGGCTACACCTTC. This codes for CASSKGTEEYGYTF.

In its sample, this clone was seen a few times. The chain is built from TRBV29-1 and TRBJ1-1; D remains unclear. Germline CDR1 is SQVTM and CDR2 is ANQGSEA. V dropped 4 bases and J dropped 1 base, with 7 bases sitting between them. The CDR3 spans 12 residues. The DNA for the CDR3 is TGCAGCGTTGTCGCAGAGAACACTGAAGCTTTCTTT. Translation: CSVVAENTEAFF.

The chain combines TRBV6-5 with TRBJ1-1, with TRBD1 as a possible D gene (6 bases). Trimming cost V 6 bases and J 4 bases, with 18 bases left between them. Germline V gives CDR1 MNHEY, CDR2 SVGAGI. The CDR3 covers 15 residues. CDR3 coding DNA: TGTGCCAGCAGCACCACAGGGATTGGTGGCACTGAAGCTTTCTTT. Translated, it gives CASSTTGIGGTEAFF.

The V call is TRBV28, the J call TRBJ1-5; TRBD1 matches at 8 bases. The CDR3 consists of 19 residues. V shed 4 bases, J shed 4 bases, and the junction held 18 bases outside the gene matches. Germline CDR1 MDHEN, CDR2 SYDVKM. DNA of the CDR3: TGTGCCAGCAGTTCAAGGGTTATATTTCAGGGGACAGGAAATCAGCCCCAGCATTTT. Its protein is CASSSRVIFQGTGNQPQHF.

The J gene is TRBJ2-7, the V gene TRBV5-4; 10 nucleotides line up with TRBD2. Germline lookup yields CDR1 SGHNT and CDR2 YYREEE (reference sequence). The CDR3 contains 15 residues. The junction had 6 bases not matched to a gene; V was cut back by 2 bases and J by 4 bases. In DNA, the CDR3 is TGTGCCAGCAGCTTTGTCGGACTAGCGGATTACGAGCAGTACTTC. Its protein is CASSFVGLADYEQYF. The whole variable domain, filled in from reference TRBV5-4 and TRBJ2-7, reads ETGVTQSPTHLIKTRGQQVTLRCSSQSGHNTVSWYQQALGQGPQFIFQYYREEENGRGNFPPRFSGLQFPNYSSELNVNALELDDSALYLCASSFVGLADYEQYFGPGTRLTVT.

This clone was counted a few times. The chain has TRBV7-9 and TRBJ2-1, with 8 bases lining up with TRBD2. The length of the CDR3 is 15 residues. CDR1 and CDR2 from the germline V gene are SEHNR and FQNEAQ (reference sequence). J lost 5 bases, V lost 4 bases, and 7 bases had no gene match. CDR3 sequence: CASSYGTSSHNEQFF. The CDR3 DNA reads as TGTGCCAGCAGCTACGGGACTAGTTCCCACAATGAGCAGTTCTTC.

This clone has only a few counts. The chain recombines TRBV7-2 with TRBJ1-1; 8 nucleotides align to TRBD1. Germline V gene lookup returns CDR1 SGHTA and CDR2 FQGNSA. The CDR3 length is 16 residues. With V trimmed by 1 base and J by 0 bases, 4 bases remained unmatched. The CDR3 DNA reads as TGTGCCAGCAGCTTAGAAGGGACAGGAGTGAACACTGAAGCTTTCTTT. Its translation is CASSLEGTGVNTEAFF.